The 29 T cell receptor beta chains given below trace back to one sample, sequenced in a study of blood T cell repertoires in COVID-19. Assay used: immunoSEQ multiplex PCR; TCRdb lists only in-frame clones, some missing. The data show about 250,000 clones, with roughly 85% seen just once and 9.1% held by the top ten. Sequencing used PBMCs or T cells enriched from blood (not recorded which). The receptors derive from a woman between 45 and 60 years old with acute COVID-19.

The V and J genes are TRBV6-5 and TRBJ1-5; D might be TRBD1 (6 bases). CDR1 is MNHEY, CDR2 SVGAGI, per germline. CDR3 length equals 15 residues. The V gene lost 8 bases and the J gene lost 2 bases, with 16 bases spanning the gap. The DNA for the CDR3 is TGTGCCAGCCAAGGGGGTGGGGTCGGCAATCAGCCCCAGCATTTT. This translates into CASQGGGVGNQPQHF.

This rearrangement joins TRBV7-9 to TRBJ2-1, with 12 positions matching TRBD2. V trimming: 5 bases; J trimming: 3 bases; junction bases outside the gene matches: 11. CDR1 is SEHNR, CDR2 FQNEAQ, per germline (reference sequence). The CDR3 extends over 18 amino acids. The CDR3 bases are TGTGCCAGCAGCGTCCGGACTAGCGGGGTCTCCATCTACAATGAGCAGTTCTTC. The encoded protein is CASSVRTSGVSIYNEQFF.

The V call is TRBV10-2, the J call TRBJ1-1; D perhaps matches TRBD1 (5 bases). The V end was cut by 5 bases, the J end by 1 base, with 8 bases between. This CDR3 region has 13 residues. The V gene's germline CDR1 is WSHSY and CDR2 SAAADI. The CDR3 nucleotides are TGCGCCAGCAGTCAGGGCCAGAACACTGAAGCTTTCTTT. Its protein product is CASSQGQNTEAFF.

This clone was recorded once. The rearrangement uses TRBV5-4 and TRBJ1-2; TRBD1 matches at 9 bases. There are 14 residues in the CDR3. V lost 4 bases, J lost 5 bases, and 6 bases stayed unmatched. In germline, CDR1 is SGHNT, CDR2 YYREEE (reference sequence). The CDR3: CASSPDRGPYGYTF. The CDR3 DNA reads TGTGCCAGCAGCCCGGACAGGGGTCCTTATGGCTACACCTTC.

The gene calls are TRBV18 and TRBJ2-3; D not resolved. Per germline, CDR1 KGHSH and CDR2 LQKENI. This CDR3 comprises 16 residues. V was pared by 0 bases and J by 0 bases, with 10 bases between. This CDR3 reads CASSPPNTPSTDTQYF. In nucleotides, the CDR3 is TGTGCCAGCTCACCACCGAACACCCCTAGCACAGATACGCAGTATTTT.

The chain couples TRBV10-3 to TRBJ2-7, with no clear D. The germline gives CDR1 ENHRY, CDR2 SYGVKD. The CDR3 loop spans 13 amino acids. The V end was cut by 0 bases, the J end by 3 bases, with 6 bases between. Here the CDR3 DNA reads TGTGCCATCAGTGAGTCGGCAGGCTACGAGCAGTACTTC. Its translation is CAISESAGYEQYF.

The V call is TRBV2, the J call TRBJ1-1; weak D call: TRBD1 (6 bases). V gave up 4 bases and J gave up 6 bases, with 12 bases separating them. Germline-derived CDR1 and CDR2 are SNHLY and FYNNEI. The CDR3 is made up of 13 amino acids. The CDR3 loop reads CASSVGRGAEAFF. CDR3 sequence (DNA): TGTGCCAGCAGTGTCGGCAGGGGAGCTGAAGCTTTCTTT.

The chain has TRBV19 and TRBJ2-1; 8 bases line up with TRBD2. Germline V lookup: CDR1 LNHDA, CDR2 SQIVND (reference sequence). The CDR3 totals 16 residues. The V gene end was trimmed by 1 base and the J gene end by 4 bases; junction bases not matched to a gene: 6. The CDR3 DNA reads as TGTGCCAGTAGTATAGTTGCGGGGGGACCATACAATGAGCAGTTCTTC. It encodes CASSIVAGGPYNEQFF. Full variable domain (missing parts from reference TRBV19 and TRBJ2-1): DGGITQSPKYLFRKEGQNVTLSCEQNLNHDAMYWYRQDPGQGLRLIYYSQIVNDFQKGDIAEGYSVSREKKESFPLTVTSAQKNPTAFYLCASSIVAGGPYNEQFFGPGTRLTVL.

The chain is built from TRBV5-1 and TRBJ2-1, with TRBD2 identical over 13 bases. In germline, CDR1 is SGHRS, CDR2 YFSETQ. The CDR3 consists of 17 residues. V trimming: 1 base; J trimming: 10 bases; junction bases outside the gene matches: 11. CDR3 sequence (DNA): TGCGCCAGCAGCTTGCGGACTAGCGGGGGCTCCGCAGGAGAGCAGTTCTTC. The encoded protein is CASSLRTSGGSAGEQFF.

This clone appeared a single time. The chain uses TRBV30 and TRBJ2-2; D might be TRBD1 (5 bases). Germline-derived CDR1 and CDR2 are GTSNPN and SVGIG (reference sequence). V was shortened by 2 bases and J by 6 bases, with 16 bases between the two germline ends. The CDR3 contains 15 residues. CDR3 in amino acids: CAWSSSSTASGELFF. CDR3 in DNA: TGTGCCTGGAGTTCCTCGTCGACAGCTTCCGGGGAGCTGTTTTTT. Supplemented by reference TRBV30 and TRBJ2-2, the full variable domain reads SQTIHQWPATLVQPVGSPLSLECTVEGTSNPNLYWYRQAAGRGLQLLFYSVGIGQISSEVPQNLSASRPQDRQFILSSKKLLLSDSGFYLCAWSSSSTASGELFFGEGSRLTVL.

This clone was recorded a few times. The V call is TRBV2, the J call TRBJ1-4; 12 bases map to TRBD1. Per germline, CDR1 SNHLY and CDR2 FYNNEI. Losses at the gene ends were 4 bases for V and 8 bases for J; bases not matched to a gene: 14. This CDR3 has 18 residues. The CDR3 protein is CASSARPGQGAPTEKLFF. CDR3 bases: TGTGCCAGCAGTGCAAGACCGGGACAGGGGGCGCCCACGGAAAAACTGTTTTTT.

J is TRBJ2-7 and V is TRBV11-2; D gene uncertain. Between the trimmed V and J ends, which lost 6 bases and 4 bases, there was a span of 10 bases. Germline loops: CDR1 SGHAT, CDR2 FQNNGV. The CDR3 consists of 12 residues. CDR3 protein: CASSTLEYEQYF. The CDR3 nucleotides are TGTGCCAGCAGTACCTTGGAGTACGAGCAGTACTTC.

The count of this clone is one. The chain is built from TRBV12-2 and TRBJ2-3; no DNA check was done on the table's D call, TRBD1. TRBV12-2 corresponds to a pseudogene. The CDR3 runs to 15 residues. CDR3 residues: CASRSPSGGTDTQYF. The CDR3 bases are TGTGCAAGTCGCTCTCCCTCAGGGGGCACAGATACGCAGTATTTT.

This rearrangement joins TRBV4-3 to TRBJ2-1; possible D gene TRBD2, 6 bases. Trimming pared 3 bases from V and 2 bases from J, leaving 11 bases between. CDR1 and CDR2 from the germline V gene are LGHNA and YSLEER. This CDR3 contains 15 residues. CDR3 DNA sequence: TGCGCCAGCAGCCAGAGCGGGTCCCCCTACAATGAGCAGTTCTTC. It yields the protein CASSQSGSPYNEQFF.

The V gene is TRBV6-2 or TRBV6-3, the J gene TRBJ2-7; 7 positions agree with TRBD1. CDR1 MNHEY and CDR2 SVGEGT come from the germline V gene. The CDR3 loop spans 13 amino acids. J lost 4 bases, V lost 4 bases, and 4 bases had no gene match. CDR3 in DNA: TGTGCCAGCAGTTGGGGACAGTCTTACGAGCAGTACTTC. This sequence encodes CASSWGQSYEQYF.

This clone has only a few counts. The gene calls are TRBV5-4 and TRBJ2-7, with D possibly being TRBD2 (6 bases). Germline loops: CDR1 SGHNT, CDR2 YYREEE (reference sequence). The CDR3 loop spans 13 amino acids. V lost 3 bases to trimming and J lost 6 bases, with 13 bases between them. DNA for the CDR3: TGTGCCAGCAGCTCCCGGCAGGGACTCGAGCAGTACTTC. Amino acid sequence: CASSSRQGLEQYF. The variable domain in full, with the rest retrieved from reference TRBV5-4 and TRBJ2-7, is ETGVTQSPTHLIKTRGQQVTLRCSSQSGHNTVSWYQQALGQGPQFIFQYYREEENGRGNFPPRFSGLQFPNYSSELNVNALELDDSALYLCASSSRQGLEQYFGPGTRLTVT.

The chain couples TRBV6-5 to TRBJ2-5, with 13 bases lining up with TRBD2. This CDR3 is 15 amino acids long. Germline V gene lookup returns CDR1 MNHEY and CDR2 SVGAGI. Trimming took 2 bases from V and 4 from J; bases not matched to a gene: 1. CDR3 in amino acids: CASSYTSGGGETQYF. CDR3 DNA sequence: TGTGCCAGCAGTTACACTAGCGGGGGGGGAGAGACCCAGTACTTC.

The chain carries TRBV11-3 and TRBJ1-1; 7 bases match TRBD1. The CDR3 is made up of 14 amino acids. Germline trimming cut 4 bases from V and 1 base from J; bases unmatched to any gene: 3. Germline V lookup: CDR1 SGHNT, CDR2 YENEEA. CDR3 sequence reads: CASSSRTGNTEAFF. CDR3 coding DNA: TGTGCCAGCAGCTCTCGGACAGGGAACACTGAAGCTTTCTTT.

The rearrangement links TRBV15 to TRBJ1-6, with D tentatively TRBD1 (5 bases). CDR1 and CDR2 (germline): LNHNV, YYDKDF (reference sequence). This CDR3 comprises 14 residues. V dropped 9 bases and J dropped 7 bases, with 16 bases sitting between them. CDR3 region: CATSGGSENSPLHF. The CDR3 nucleotides read TGTGCCACTTCGGGGGGTTCTGAAAATTCACCCCTCCACTTT.

The genes are TRBV25-1 and TRBJ1-1; 7 bases are a match to TRBD1. Germline CDR1 reads MGHDK; CDR2 reads SYGVNS. The CDR3 runs to 13 residues. Unmatched junction bases numbered 0, after V lost 4 bases and J lost 1 base. CDR3 bases: TGTGCCAGCAGTGGGGACAGGAACACTGAAGCTTTCTTT. Amino acids: CASSGDRNTEAFF.

J is TRBJ1-2 and V is TRBV7-2, with D tentatively TRBD1 (5 bases). Per germline, CDR1 SGHTA and CDR2 FQGNSA. The length of the CDR3 is 13 residues. Trimming removed 7 bases at V and 4 bases at J, with 13 bases between. The CDR3 nucleotides are TGTGCCAGCAAGCCCGACAGCCCCTATGGCTACACCTTC. Protein: CASKPDSPYGYTF.

The chain joins TRBV30 to TRBJ1-1, with 9 bases identical to TRBD1. The CDR3 totals 12 residues. The germline CDR1 and CDR2 sequences are GTSNPN and SVGIG (reference sequence). J gave up 6 bases and V 4 bases, and 3 bases lay outside the gene matches. The CDR3 region is CAWIQGAAEAFF. In DNA form, the CDR3 reads TGTGCCTGGATACAGGGGGCAGCTGAAGCTTTCTTT.

J is TRBJ1-4 and V is TRBV19, with unresolved D. V was trimmed by 4 bases and J by 8 bases, leaving 11 bases between them. The CDR3 sequence is 13 residues long. The germline CDR1 and CDR2 sequences are LNHDA and SQIVND (reference sequence). The CDR3 DNA reads as TGTGCCAGTAGTAGACAAGATGACGAAAAACTGTTTTTT. Protein: CASSRQDDEKLFF. The whole variable domain, filled in from reference TRBV19 and TRBJ1-4, reads DGGITQSPKYLFRKEGQNVTLSCEQNLNHDAMYWYRQDPGQGLRLIYYSQIVNDFQKGDIAEGYSVSREKKESFPLTVTSAQKNPTAFYLCASSRQDDEKLFFGSGTQLSVL.

V is TRBV18 and J is TRBJ1-2; the D is unclear. The CDR3 consists of 19 residues. Germline CDR1 KGHSH, CDR2 LQKENI. Trimming pared 3 bases from V and 4 bases from J, leaving 27 bases between. CDR3 protein: CASSPSFGRVQVSPYGYTF. The DNA of the CDR3 is TGTGCCAGCTCACCTTCCTTCGGGAGGGTTCAGGTCTCCCCCTATGGCTACACCTTC.

This sequence joins TRBV12-5 and TRBJ1-1, with D possibly matching TRBD1 (5 bases). This CDR3 spans 15 amino acids. Germline V gives CDR1 LGHNT, CDR2 FRNRAP. V was clipped by 2 bases and J by 0 bases, with 10 bases between them. The CDR3 coding sequence is TGTGCTAGTGGTTTGCCAGGGCCCCTGAACACTGAAGCTTTCTTT. It translates to CASGLPGPLNTEAFF.

This clone was detected once. The chain employs TRBV7-2 and TRBJ1-5; 9 bases fit TRBD1. Trimming removed 1 base from V and 1 base from J; junction bases left unmatched: 2. This CDR3 is built from 16 residues. CDR1 is SGHTA, CDR2 FQGNSA, per germline. CDR3 DNA: TGTGCCAGCAGCTTAGGACAGGGGGTGAGCAATCAGCCCCAGCATTTT. As protein: CASSLGQGVSNQPQHF. Filled out from reference TRBV7-2 and TRBJ1-5, the complete variable domain reads GAGVSQSPSNKVTEKGKDVELRCDPISGHTALYWYRQSLGQGLEFLIYFQGNSAPDKSGLPSDRFSAERTGGSVSTLTIQRTQQEDSAVYLCASSLGQGVSNQPQHFGDGTRLSIL.

The J gene is TRBJ1-2, the V gene TRBV25-1; no firm D call. CDR3 size: 11 residues. Germline CDR1 and CDR2: MGHDK and SYGVNS. The germline V and J ends were trimmed by 4 bases and 8 bases, with 8 bases remaining between them. The CDR3 reads CASSGLVGYTF. The DNA for the CDR3 is TGTGCCAGCAGTGGTCTTGTGGGCTACACCTTC.

The chain links TRBV5-5 to TRBJ1-5; D not certain. The CDR3 extends over 14 amino acids. CDR1 and CDR2 (germline): SGHKS, YYEKEE (reference sequence). Trimming took 0 bases from V and 7 from J, leaving 11 bases between them. The CDR3 sequence: CASSLGMAVQPQHF. The CDR3 DNA follows: TGTGCCAGCAGCTTGGGGATGGCGGTCCAGCCCCAGCATTTT. The complete variable domain, with remaining parts taken from reference TRBV5-5 and TRBJ1-5, reads DAGVTQSPTHLIKTRGQQVTLRCSPISGHKSVSWYQQVLGQGPQFIFQYYEKEERGRGNFPDRFSARQFPNYSSELNVNALLLGDSALYLCASSLGMAVQPQHFGDGTRLSIL.

This clone occurred once. The chain is built from TRBV12-2 and TRBJ1-2. TRBV12-2 corresponds to a pseudogene. CDR3 length equals 11 residues. The CDR3 nucleotides read TGTGCAAGTCGCCCGGAGCGGGGCGACACCTTC. Translation gives CASRPERGDTF.